This T cell receptor (beta chain) appears in the sequencing data of a study of T cells after yellow fever vaccination. The V gene lost 10 bases and the J gene lost 0 bases, with 9 bases spanning the gap. The CDR3 length is 12 residues. Germline lookup yields CDR1 WSHSY and CDR2 SAAADI. From the 5' RACE reads, TCRdb called clonotypes with MiXCR, one entry per CDR3 protein. The sample lists 250,000 or so distinct CDR3 sequences; about 3.7% were seen once. The rearrangement joins TRBV10-2 to TRBJ1-1; no reliable D call. The sequence was collected from a man younger than 35 who received the YFV17D yellow fever vaccine. The sample was PBMCs, taken 15 days after the yellow fever booster vaccination. The CDR3 loop reads CATEDMNTEAFF. The CDR3 DNA reads as TGCGCCACCGAGGATATGAACACTGAAGCTTTCTTT.